The entry below gives a single T cell receptor (beta chain) sequence along with its context. The data belong to a study of control samples from healthy donors and cancer patients. Generated by immunoSEQ multiplex PCR, the TCRdb table keeps only in-frame clones and is missing some. The table has roughly 83,000 clones, roughly 82% seen once. Sequenced input: blood. The receptor was isolated from a woman aged 55-69 years in good health.

CDR3 in amino acids: CASSYEAGAMEKLFF. The CDR3 region has the DNA TGTGCCAGCAGTTACGAGGCAGGGGCCATGGAAAAACTGTTTTTT. The chain uses TRBV6-5 and TRBJ1-4; tentatively, D is TRBD1 (6 bases). Germline V gives CDR1 MNHEY, CDR2 SVGAGI. CDR3 size: 15 residues. V was trimmed by 2 bases and J by 8 bases, leaving 15 bases between them.